The clone carrying this TCR beta chain was picked up many times. Its antigen is unknown. CDR3 length: 13 amino acids. V shed 7 bases and J 1 base; nucleotides not matched to a gene: 3. Data came from immunoSEQ multiplex PCR; TCRdb stores just in-frame clones and leaves some out. The data hold tens of thousands of clones, with approximately 92% observed a single time. This record belongs to a study of T cell responses to AZD1222 COVID-19 vaccine. Overall study findings and caveats: Reportedly, close to half of spike-specific TCRs are directed against unmutated variant regions. Baseline seropositivity occurred in only six or seven AZD1222 recipients.

Combined were second doses at about 4 or about 12 weeks. The gene calls are TRBV6-7 and TRBJ1-1; 7 nucleotides line up with TRBD1. TRBV6-7 is designated an ORF whose function remains uncertain. Here the sequenced sample was peripheral blood, taken 28 days after the second AZD1222 dose. The sequence came from an adult who received the AZD1222 COVID-19 vaccine. The CDR3 DNA is TGTGCCAGCATCGGGACAGAGAACACTGAAGCTTTCTTT. As protein: CASIGTENTEAFF.